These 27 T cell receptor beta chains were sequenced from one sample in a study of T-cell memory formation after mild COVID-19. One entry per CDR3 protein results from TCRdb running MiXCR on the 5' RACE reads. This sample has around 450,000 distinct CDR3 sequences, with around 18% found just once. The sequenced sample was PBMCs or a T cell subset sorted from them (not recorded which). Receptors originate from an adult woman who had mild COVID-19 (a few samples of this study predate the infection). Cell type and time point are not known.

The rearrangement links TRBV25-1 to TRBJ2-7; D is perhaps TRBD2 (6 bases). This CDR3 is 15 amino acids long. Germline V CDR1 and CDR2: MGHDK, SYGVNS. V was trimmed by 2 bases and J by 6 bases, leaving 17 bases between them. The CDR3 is CASSETDPGRSEQYF. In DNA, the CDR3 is TGTGCCAGCAGTGAAACAGATCCAGGGAGGTCCGAGCAGTACTTC.

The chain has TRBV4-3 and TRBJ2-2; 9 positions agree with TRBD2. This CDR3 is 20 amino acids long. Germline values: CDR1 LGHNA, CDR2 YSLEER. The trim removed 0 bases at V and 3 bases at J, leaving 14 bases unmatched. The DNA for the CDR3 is TGCGCCAGCAGCCAAGAAGTCTGGGTAGCGGGAGATAAGGACACCGGGGAGCTGTTTTTT. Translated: CASSQEVWVAGDKDTGELFF.

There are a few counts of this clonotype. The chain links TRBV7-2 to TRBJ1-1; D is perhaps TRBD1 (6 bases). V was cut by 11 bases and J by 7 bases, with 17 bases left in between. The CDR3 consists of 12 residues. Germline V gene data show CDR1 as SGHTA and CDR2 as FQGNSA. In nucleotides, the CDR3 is TGTGCCTTCGGACAGACTACTTTTGAAGCTTTCTTT. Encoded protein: CAFGQTTFEAFF.

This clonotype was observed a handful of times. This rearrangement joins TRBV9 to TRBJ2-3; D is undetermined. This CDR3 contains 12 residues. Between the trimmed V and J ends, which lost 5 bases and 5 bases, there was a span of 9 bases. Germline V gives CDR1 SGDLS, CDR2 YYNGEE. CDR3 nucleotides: TGTGCCAGCAGTCAACACGTAGATACGCAGTATTTT. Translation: CASSQHVDTQYF.

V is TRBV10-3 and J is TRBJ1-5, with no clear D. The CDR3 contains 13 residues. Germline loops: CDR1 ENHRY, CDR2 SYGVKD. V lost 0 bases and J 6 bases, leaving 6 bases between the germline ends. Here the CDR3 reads CAISESTAQPQHF. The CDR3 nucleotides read TGTGCCATCAGTGAGTCGACGGCTCAGCCCCAGCATTTT.

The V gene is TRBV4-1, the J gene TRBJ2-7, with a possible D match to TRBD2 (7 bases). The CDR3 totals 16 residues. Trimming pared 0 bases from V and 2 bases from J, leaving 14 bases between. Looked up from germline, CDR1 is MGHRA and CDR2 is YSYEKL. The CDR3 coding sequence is TGCGCCAGCAGCCAAGAGTTCCGGGGGGCGACCTACGAGCAGTACTTC. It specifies CASSQEFRGATYEQYF.

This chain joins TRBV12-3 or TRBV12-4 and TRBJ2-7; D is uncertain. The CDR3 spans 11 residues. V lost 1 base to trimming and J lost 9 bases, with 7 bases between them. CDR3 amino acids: CASSLGRLQYF. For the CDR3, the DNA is TGTGCCAGCAGTTTAGGGCGGTTGCAGTACTTC.

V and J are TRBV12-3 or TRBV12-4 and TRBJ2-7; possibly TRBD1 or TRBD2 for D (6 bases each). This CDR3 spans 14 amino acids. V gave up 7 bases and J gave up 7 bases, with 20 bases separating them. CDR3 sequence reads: CASTTRWGAREQYF. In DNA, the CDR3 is TGTGCCAGCACCACGCGTTGGGGGGCGCGGGAGCAGTACTTC.

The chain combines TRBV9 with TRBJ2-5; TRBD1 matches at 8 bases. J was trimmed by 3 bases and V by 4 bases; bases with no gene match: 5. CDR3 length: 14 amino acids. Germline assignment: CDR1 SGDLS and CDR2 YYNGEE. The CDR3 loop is CASSPSGGEETQYF. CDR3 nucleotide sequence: TGTGCCAGCAGCCCATCAGGGGGCGAAGAGACCCAGTACTTC. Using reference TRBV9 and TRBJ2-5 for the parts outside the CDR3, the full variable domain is DSGVTQTPKHLITATGQRVTLRCSPRSGDLSVYWYQQSLDQGLQFLIQYYNGEERAKGNILERFSAQQFPDLHSELNLSSLELGDSALYFCASSPSGGEETQYFGPGTRLLVL.

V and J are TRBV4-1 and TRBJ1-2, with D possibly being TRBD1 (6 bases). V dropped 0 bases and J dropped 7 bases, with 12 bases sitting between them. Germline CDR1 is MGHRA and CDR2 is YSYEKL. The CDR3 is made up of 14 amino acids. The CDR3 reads CASSQDQGSRGYTF. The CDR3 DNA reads TGCGCCAGCAGCCAAGATCAGGGGAGCCGTGGCTACACCTTC.

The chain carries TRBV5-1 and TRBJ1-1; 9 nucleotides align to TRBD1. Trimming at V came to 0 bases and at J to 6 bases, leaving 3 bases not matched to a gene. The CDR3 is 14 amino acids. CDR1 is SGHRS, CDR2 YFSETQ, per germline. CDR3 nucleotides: TGCGCCAGCAGCTTGGCGGGACAGGGCCCTGAAGCTTTCTTT. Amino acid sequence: CASSLAGQGPEAFF.

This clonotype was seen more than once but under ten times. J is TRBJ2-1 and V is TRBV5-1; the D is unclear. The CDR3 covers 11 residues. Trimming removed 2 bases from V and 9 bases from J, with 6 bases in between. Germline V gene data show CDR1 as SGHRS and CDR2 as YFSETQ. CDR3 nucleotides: TGCGCCAGCAGCTTAGAAAGTGAGCAGTTCTTC. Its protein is CASSLESEQFF.

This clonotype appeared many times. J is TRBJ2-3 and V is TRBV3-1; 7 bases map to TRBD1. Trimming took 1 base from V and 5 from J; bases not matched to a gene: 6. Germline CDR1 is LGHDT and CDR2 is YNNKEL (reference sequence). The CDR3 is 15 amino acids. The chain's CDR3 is CASSQGSGGGDTQYF. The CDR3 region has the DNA TGTGCCAGCAGCCAAGGGTCAGGGGGTGGAGATACGCAGTATTTT.

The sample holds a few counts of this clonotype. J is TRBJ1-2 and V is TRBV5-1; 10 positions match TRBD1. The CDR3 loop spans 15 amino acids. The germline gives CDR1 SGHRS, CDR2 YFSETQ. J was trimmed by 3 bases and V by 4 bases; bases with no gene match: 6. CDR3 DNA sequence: TGCGCCAGCAGCCCAGGACAGGGGGGCGACTATGGCTACACCTTC. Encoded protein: CASSPGQGGDYGYTF.

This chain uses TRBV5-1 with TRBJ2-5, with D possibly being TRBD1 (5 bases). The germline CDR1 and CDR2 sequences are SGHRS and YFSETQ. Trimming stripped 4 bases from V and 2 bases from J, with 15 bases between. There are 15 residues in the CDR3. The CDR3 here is CASSAWGGEQETQYF. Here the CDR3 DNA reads TGCGCCAGCAGCGCCTGGGGCGGCGAACAAGAGACCCAGTACTTC.

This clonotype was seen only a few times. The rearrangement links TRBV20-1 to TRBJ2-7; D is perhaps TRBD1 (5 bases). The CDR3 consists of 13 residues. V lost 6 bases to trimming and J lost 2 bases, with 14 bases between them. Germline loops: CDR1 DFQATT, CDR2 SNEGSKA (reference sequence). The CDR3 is CSAAEGRAYEQYF. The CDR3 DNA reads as TGCAGTGCCGCGGAAGGCAGGGCCTACGAGCAGTACTTC.

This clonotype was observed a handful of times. The CDR3 region is CATLPGGSYEQYF. The CDR3 DNA reads as TGTGCCACCCTACCGGGGGGTTCCTACGAGCAGTACTTC. The chain has TRBV19 and TRBJ2-7; TRBD2 matches at 7 bases. After removal of 10 bases from V and 1 base from J, the junction contained 7 bases not matched to a gene. Germline-derived CDR1 and CDR2 are LNHDA and SQIVND (reference sequence). The CDR3 contains 13 residues.

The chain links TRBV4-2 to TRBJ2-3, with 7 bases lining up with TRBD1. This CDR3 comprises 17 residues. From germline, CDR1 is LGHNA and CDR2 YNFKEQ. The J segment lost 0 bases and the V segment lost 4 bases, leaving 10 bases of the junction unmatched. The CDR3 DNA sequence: TGTGCCAGCAGCCTACACGAGGGGACAGCTAGCACAGATACGCAGTATTTT. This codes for CASSLHEGTASTDTQYF.

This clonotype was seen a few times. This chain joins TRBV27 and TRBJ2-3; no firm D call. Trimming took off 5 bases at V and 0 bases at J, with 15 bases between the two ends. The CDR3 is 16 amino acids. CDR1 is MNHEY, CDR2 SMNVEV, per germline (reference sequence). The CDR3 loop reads CASSPQSQISTDTQYF. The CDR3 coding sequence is TGTGCCAGCAGTCCCCAATCCCAGATTAGCACAGATACGCAGTATTTT.

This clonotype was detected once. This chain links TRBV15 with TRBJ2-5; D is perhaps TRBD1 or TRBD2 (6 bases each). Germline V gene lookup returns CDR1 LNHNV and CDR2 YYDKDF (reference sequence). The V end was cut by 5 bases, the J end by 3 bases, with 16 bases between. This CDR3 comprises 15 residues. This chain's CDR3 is CATSAPGRTEETQYF. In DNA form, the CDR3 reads TGTGCCACCAGCGCCCCGGGGAGGACAGAAGAGACCCAGTACTTC.

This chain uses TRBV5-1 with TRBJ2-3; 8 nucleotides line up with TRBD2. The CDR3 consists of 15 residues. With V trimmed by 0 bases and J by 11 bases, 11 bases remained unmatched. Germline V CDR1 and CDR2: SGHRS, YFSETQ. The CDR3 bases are TGCGCCAGCAGCTTGGGTTCGGGTAGCGGGGTAGGGCAGTATTTT. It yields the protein CASSLGSGSGVGQYF.

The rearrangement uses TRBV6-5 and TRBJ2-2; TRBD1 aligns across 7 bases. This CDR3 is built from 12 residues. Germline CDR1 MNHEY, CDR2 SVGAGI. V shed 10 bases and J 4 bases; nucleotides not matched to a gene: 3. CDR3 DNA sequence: TGTGCCATCGGGACAGCCACCGGGGAGCTGTTTTTT. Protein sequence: CAIGTATGELFF.

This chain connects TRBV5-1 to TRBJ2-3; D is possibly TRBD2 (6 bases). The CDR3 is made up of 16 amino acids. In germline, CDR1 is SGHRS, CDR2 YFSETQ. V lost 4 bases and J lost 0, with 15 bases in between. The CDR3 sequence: CASSAGRTTSTDTQYF. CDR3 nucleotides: TGCGCCAGCAGCGCAGGCAGGACTACTAGCACAGATACGCAGTATTTT. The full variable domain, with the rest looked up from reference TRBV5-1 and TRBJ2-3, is KAGVTQTPRYLIKTRGQQVTLSCSPISGHRSVSWYQQTPGQGLQFLFEYFSETQRNKGNFPGRFSGRQFSNSRSEMNVSTLELGDSALYLCASSAGRTTSTDTQYFGPGTRLTVL.

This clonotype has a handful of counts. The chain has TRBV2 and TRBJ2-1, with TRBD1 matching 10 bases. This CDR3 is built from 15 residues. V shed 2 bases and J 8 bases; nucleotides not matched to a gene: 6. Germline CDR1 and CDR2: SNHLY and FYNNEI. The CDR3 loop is CASSEMGQGTYEQFF. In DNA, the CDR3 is TGTGCCAGCAGTGAAATGGGACAGGGGACGTATGAGCAGTTCTTC.

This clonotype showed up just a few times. The CDR3 DNA is TGTGCCAGCAGTCATGCTTCCGGGGAGCTGTTTTTT. Its protein product is CASSHASGELFF. V is TRBV12-3 or TRBV12-4 and J is TRBJ2-2; D unresolved. There are 12 residues in the CDR3. Trimming removed 5 bases from V and 6 bases from J, with 7 bases in between.

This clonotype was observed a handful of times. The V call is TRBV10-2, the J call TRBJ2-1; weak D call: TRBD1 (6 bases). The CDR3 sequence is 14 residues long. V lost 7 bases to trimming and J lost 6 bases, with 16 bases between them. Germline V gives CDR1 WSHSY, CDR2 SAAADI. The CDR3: CASTPGQLINEQFF. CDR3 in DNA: TGCGCCAGCACGCCGGGACAACTAATCAATGAGCAGTTCTTC.

CDR3 sequence (DNA): TGCGCCAGCAGTCACGACACAACAGGGGACTACGAGCAGTACTTC. This codes for CASSHDTTGDYEQYF. V is TRBV5-1 and J is TRBJ2-7; 7 bases match TRBD1. The germline gives CDR1 SGHRS, CDR2 YFSETQ. V gave up 5 bases and J gave up 3 bases; unmatched junction bases: 11. This CDR3 region has 15 residues.